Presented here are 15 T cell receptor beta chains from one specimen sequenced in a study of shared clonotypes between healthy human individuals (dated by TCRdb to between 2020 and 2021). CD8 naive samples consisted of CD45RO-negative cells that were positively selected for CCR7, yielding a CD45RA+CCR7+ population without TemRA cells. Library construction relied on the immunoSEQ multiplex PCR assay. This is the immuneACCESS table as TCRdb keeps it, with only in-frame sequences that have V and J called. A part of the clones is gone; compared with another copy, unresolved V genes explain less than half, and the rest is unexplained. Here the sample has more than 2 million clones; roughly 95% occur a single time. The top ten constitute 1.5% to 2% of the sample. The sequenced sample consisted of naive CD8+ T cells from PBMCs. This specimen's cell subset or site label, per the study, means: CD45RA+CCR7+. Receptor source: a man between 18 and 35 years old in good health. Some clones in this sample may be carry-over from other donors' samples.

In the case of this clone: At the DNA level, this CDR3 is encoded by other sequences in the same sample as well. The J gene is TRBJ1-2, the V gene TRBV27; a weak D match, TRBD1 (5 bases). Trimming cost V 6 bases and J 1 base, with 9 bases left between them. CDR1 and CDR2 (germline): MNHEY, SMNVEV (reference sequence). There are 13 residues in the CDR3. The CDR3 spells CASSLDSNYGYTF. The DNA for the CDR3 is TGTGCCAGCAGCTTAGACAGTAACTATGGCTACACCTTC.

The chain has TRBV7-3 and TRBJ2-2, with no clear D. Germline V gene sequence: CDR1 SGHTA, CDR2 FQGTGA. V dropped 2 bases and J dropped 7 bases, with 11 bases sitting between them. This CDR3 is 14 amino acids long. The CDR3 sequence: CASSLLLSDGELFF. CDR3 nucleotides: TGTGCCAGCAGCTTACTACTCTCGGACGGGGAGCTGTTTTTT.

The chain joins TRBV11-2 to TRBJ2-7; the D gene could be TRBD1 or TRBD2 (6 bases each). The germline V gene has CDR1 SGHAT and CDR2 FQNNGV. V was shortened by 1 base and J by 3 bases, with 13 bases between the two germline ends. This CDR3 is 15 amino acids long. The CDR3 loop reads CASSLGRDIYYEQYF. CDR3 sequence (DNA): TGTGCCAGCAGCTTAGGGAGGGACATCTACTACGAGCAGTACTTC.

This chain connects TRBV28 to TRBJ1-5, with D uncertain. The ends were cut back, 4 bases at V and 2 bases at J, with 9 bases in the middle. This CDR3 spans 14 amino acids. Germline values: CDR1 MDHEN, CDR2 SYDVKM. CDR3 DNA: TGTGCCAGCAGTTGGATGAAGGGCAATCAGCCCCAGCATTTT. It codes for CASSWMKGNQPQHF.

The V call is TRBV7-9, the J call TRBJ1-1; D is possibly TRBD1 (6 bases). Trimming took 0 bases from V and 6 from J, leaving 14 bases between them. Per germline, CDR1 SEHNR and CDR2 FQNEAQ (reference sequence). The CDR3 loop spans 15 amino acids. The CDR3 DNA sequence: TGTGCCAGCAGCTTAGCCCTTCCAGGGGTGTCTGAAGCTTTCTTT. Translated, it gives CASSLALPGVSEAFF.

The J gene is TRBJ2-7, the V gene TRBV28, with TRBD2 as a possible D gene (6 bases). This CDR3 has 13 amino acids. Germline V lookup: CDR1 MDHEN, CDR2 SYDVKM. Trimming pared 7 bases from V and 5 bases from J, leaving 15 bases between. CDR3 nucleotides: TGTGCCAGCAAGGGACTTTTAAACCACGAGCAGTACTTC. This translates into CASKGLLNHEQYF.

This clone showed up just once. CDR3 DNA: TGTGCCAGCAGCAAGGGGGGTAGGACAACTAATGAAAAACTGTTTTTT. Translation gives CASSKGGRTTNEKLFF. V usage is TRBV21-1 and J usage is TRBJ1-4. TRBV21-1 is described as a pseudogene. This CDR3 spans 16 amino acids.

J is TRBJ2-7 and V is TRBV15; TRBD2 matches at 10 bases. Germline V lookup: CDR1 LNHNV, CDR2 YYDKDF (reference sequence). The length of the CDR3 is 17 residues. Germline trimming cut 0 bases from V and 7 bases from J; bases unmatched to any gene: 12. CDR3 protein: CATSREYGLAGVYEQYF. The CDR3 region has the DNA TGTGCCACCAGCAGAGAATACGGCCTAGCGGGAGTTTATGAGCAGTACTTC. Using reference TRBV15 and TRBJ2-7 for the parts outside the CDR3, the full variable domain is DAMVIQNPRYQVTQFGKPVTLSCSQTLNHNVMYWYQQKSSQAPKLLFHYYDKDFNNEADTPDNFQSRRPNTSFCFLDIRSPGLGDTAMYLCATSREYGLAGVYEQYFGPGTRLTVT.

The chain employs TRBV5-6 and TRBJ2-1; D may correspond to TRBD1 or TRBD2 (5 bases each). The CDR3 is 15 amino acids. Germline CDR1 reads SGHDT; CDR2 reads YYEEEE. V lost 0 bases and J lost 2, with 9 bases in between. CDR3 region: CASSLGGAPYNEQFF. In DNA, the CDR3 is TGTGCCAGCAGCTTGGGAGGGGCTCCCTACAATGAGCAGTTCTTC.

The CDR3: CASSIDPRNEQFF. As DNA, the CDR3 is TGTGCCAGTAGTATAGACCCCCGGAATGAGCAGTTCTTC. The chain has TRBV19 and TRBJ2-1, with unresolved D. V lost 0 bases, J lost 7 bases, and 7 bases lay in between. CDR1 is LNHDA and CDR2 is SQIVND in the germline V gene (reference sequence). The CDR3 is made up of 13 amino acids.

The CDR3, as DNA: TGTGCCAGCAGACTTCAGAGGGGGGCCTACAATGAGCAGTTCTTC. Translating gives CASRLQRGAYNEQFF. The chain joins TRBV27 to TRBJ2-1; D is perhaps TRBD1 or TRBD2 (6 bases each). Germline-derived CDR1 and CDR2 are MNHEY and SMNVEV (reference sequence). V was cut by 6 bases and J by 2 bases, with 14 bases left in between. The CDR3 extends over 15 amino acids.

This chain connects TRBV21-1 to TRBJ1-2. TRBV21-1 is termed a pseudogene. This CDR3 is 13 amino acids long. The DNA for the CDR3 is TGTGCCAGTGGGCGTAAGGGAGCCGGGCTCTACACCTTC. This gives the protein CASGRKGAGLYTF.

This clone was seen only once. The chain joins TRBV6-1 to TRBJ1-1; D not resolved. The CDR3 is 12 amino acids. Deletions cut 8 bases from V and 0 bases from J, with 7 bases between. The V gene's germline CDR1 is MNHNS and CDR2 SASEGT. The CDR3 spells CASYGLNTEAFF. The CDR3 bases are TGTGCCAGCTATGGGCTGAACACTGAAGCTTTCTTT.

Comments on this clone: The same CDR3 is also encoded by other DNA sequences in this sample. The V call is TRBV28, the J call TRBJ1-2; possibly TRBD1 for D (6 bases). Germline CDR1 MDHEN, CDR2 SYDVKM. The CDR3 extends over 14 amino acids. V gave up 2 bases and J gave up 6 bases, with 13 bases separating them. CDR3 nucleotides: TGTGCCAGCAGTTTAGGTACAGGGTGGGATGGCTACACCTTC. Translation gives CASSLGTGWDGYTF.

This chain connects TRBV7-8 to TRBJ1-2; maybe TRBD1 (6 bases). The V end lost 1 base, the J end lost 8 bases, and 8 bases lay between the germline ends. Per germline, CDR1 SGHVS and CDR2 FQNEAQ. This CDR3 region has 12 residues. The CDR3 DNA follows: TGTGCCAGCAGCTTAGGGGGGGCCGGCTACACCTTC. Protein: CASSLGGAGYTF.